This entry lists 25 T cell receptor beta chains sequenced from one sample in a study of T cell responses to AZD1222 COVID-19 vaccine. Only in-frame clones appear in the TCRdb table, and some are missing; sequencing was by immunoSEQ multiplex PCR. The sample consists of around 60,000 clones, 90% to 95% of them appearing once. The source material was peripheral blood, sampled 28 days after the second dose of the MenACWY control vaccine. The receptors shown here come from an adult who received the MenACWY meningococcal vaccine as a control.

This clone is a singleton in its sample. The CDR3, as DNA: TGTGCCAGCAGTCCGGTTAACGGCGAGAGGCTTCAGTACTTC. It yields the protein CASSPVNGERLQYF. This rearrangement joins TRBV6-5 to TRBJ2-4; D is unclear. V lost 5 bases, J lost 11 bases, and 19 bases lay in between. This CDR3 is built from 14 residues. The germline V gene encodes CDR1 MNHEY and CDR2 SVGAGI.

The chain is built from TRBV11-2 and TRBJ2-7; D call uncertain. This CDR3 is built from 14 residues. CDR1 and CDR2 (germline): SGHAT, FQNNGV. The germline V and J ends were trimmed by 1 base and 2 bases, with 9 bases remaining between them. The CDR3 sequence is CASSLAPGAYEQYF. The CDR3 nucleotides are TGTGCCAGCAGCTTAGCTCCCGGCGCCTACGAGCAGTACTTC.

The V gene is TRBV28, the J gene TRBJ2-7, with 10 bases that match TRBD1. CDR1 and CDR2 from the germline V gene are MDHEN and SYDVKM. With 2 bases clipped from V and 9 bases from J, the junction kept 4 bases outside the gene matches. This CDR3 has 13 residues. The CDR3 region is CASSLPGQGGQYF. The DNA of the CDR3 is TGTGCCAGCAGTTTACCCGGACAGGGGGGGCAGTACTTC.

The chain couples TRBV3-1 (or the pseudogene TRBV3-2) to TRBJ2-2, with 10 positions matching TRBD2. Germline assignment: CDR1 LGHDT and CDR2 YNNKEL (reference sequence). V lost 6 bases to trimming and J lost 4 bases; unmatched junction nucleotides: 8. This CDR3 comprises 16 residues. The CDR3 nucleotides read TGTGCCAGCAGACCAAGCGGGAGGGGCCTCACCGGGGAGCTGTTTTTT. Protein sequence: CASRPSGRGLTGELFF.

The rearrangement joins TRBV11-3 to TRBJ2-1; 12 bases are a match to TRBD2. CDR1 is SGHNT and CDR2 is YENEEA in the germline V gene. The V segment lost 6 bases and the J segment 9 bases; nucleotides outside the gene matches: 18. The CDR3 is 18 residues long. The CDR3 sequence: CASSYLSGLAGGPGEQFF. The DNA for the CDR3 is TGTGCCAGCAGTTACCTATCGGGGCTAGCGGGAGGGCCAGGTGAGCAGTTCTTC.

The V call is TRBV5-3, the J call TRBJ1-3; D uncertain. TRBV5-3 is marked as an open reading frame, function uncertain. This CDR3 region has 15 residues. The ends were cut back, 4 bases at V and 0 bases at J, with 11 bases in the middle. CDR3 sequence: CARSQDRLSGNTIYF. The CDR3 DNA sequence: TGTGCCAGAAGCCAGGACCGACTCTCTGGAAACACCATATATTTT.

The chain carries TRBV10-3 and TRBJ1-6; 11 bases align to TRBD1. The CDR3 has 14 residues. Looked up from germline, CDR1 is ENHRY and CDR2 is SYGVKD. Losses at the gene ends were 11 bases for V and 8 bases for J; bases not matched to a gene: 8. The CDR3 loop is CAVGQGAQYSPLHF. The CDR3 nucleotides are TGTGCCGTCGGACAGGGGGCCCAATATTCACCCCTCCACTTT.

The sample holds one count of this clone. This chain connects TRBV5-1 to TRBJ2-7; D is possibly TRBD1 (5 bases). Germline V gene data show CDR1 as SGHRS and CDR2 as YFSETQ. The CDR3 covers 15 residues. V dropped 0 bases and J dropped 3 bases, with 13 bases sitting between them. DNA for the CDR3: TGCGCCAGCAGCTTGGGCCCAGGGATAGTCTACGAGCAGTACTTC. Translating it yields CASSLGPGIVYEQYF. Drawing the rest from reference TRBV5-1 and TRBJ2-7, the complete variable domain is KAGVTQTPRYLIKTRGQQVTLSCSPISGHRSVSWYQQTPGQGLQFLFEYFSETQRNKGNFPGRFSGRQFSNSRSEMNVSTLELGDSALYLCASSLGPGIVYEQYFGPGTRLTVT.

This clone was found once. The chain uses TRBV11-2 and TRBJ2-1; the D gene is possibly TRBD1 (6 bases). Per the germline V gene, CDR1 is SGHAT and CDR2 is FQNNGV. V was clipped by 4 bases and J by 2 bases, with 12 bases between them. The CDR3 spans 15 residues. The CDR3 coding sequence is TGTGCCAGCAGCTCGCGGCAGGGGCCCTACAATGAGCAGTTCTTC. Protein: CASSSRQGPYNEQFF.

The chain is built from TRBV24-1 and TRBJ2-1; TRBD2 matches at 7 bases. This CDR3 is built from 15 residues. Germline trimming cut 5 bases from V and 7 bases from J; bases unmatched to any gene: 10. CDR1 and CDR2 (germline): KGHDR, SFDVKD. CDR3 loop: CATSVPGGGLNEQFF. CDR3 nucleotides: TGTGCCACCAGTGTCCCTGGGGGGGGGTTAAATGAGCAGTTCTTC.

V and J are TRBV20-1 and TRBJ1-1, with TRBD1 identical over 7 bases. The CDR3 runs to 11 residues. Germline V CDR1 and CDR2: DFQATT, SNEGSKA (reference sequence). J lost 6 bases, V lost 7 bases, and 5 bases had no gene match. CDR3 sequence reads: CSVHRGAEAFF. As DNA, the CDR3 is TGCAGTGTCCACAGGGGCGCTGAAGCTTTCTTT.

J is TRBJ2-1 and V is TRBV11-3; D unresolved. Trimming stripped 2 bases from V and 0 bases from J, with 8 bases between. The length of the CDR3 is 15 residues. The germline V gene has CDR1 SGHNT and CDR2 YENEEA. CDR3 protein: CASSLRQSSYNEQFF. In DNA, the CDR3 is TGTGCCAGCAGCTTACGCCAGAGCTCCTACAATGAGCAGTTCTTC.

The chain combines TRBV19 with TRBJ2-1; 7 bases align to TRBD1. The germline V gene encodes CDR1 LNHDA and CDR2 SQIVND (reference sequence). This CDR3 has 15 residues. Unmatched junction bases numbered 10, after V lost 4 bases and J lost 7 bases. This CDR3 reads CASSTNSQGWNEQFF. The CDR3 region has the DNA TGTGCCAGTAGTACAAACTCACAGGGGTGGAATGAGCAGTTCTTC. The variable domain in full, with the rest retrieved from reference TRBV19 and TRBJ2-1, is DGGITQSPKYLFRKEGQNVTLSCEQNLNHDAMYWYRQDPGQGLRLIYYSQIVNDFQKGDIAEGYSVSREKKESFPLTVTSAQKNPTAFYLCASSTNSQGWNEQFFGPGTRLTVL.

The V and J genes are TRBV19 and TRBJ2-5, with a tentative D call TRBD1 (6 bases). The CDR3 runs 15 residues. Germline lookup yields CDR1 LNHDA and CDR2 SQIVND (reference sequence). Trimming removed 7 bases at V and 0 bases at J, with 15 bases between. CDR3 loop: CASNDGRGHQETQYF. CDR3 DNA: TGTGCCAGTAACGACGGCAGGGGCCACCAAGAGACCCAGTACTTC.

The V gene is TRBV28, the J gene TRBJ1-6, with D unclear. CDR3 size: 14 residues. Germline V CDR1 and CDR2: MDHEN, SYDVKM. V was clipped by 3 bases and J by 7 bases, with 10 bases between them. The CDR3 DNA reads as TGTGCCAGCAGTTTGGAGGATTGGAATTCACCCCTCCACTTT. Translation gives CASSLEDWNSPLHF.

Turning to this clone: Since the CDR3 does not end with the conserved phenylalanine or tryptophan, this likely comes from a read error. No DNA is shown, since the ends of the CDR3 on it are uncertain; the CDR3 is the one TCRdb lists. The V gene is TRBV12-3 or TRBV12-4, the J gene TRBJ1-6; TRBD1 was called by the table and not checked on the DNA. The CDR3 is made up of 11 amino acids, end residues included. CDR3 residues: CASSRKQDRGD.

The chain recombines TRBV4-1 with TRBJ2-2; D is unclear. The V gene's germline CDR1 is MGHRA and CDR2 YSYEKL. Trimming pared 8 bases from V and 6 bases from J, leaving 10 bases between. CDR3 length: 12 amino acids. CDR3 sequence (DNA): TGCGCCAGCGGGCGGCAGGCCGGGGAGCTGTTTTTT. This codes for CASGRQAGELFF.

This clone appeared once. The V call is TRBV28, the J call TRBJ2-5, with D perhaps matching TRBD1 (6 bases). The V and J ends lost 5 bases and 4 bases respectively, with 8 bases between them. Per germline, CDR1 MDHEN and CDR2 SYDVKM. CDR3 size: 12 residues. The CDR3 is CASSLTGETQYF. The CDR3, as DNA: TGTGCCAGCAGTCTGACAGGAGAGACCCAGTACTTC.

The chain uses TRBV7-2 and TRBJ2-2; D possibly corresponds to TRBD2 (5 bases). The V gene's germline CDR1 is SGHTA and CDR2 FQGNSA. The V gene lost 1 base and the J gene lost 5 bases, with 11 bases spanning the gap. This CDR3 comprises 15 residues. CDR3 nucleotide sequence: TGTGCCAGCAGCTTAGGGTATAGGAGGACCGGGGAGCTGTTTTTT. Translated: CASSLGYRRTGELFF. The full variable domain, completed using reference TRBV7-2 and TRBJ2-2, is GAGVSQSPSNKVTEKGKDVELRCDPISGHTALYWYRQSLGQGLEFLIYFQGNSAPDKSGLPSDRFSAERTGGSVSTLTIQRTQQEDSAVYLCASSLGYRRTGELFFGEGSRLTVL.

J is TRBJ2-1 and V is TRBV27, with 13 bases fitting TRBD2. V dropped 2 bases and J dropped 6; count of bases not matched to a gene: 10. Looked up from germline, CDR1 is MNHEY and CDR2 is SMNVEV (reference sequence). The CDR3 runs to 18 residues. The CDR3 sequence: CASSLRTSGSLGTNEQFF. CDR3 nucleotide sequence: TGTGCCAGCAGTTTACGGACTAGCGGGAGTCTTGGGACCAATGAGCAGTTCTTC.

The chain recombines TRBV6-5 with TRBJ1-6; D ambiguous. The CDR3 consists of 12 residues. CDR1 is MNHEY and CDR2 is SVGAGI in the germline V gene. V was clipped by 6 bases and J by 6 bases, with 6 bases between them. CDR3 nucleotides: TGTGCCAGCAGCCTCACTAATTCACCCCTCCACTTT. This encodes CASSLTNSPLHF.

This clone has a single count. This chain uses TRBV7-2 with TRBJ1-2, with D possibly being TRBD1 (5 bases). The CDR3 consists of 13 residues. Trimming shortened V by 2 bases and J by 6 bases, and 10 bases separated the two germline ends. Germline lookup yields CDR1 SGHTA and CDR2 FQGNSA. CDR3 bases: TGTGCCAGCAGCTTACTCCGGGGGGATGGCTACACCTTC. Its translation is CASSLLRGDGYTF.

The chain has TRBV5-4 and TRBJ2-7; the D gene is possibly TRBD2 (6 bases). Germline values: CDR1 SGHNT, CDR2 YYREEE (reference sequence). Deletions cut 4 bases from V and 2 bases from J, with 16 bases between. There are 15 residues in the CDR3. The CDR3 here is CASSARTSSPYEQYF. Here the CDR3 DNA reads TGTGCCAGCAGCGCCAGAACTAGCTCTCCCTACGAGCAGTACTTC.

The CDR3 sequence: CAISERTQGGGYTF. The CDR3 bases are TGTGCCATCAGTGAACGTACACAGGGGGGCGGCTACACCTTC. This chain links TRBV10-3 with TRBJ1-2; 8 bases are shared with TRBD1. CDR3 length: 14 residues. The J segment lost 8 bases and the V segment lost 3 bases, leaving 8 bases of the junction unmatched. Looked up from germline, CDR1 is ENHRY and CDR2 is SYGVKD.

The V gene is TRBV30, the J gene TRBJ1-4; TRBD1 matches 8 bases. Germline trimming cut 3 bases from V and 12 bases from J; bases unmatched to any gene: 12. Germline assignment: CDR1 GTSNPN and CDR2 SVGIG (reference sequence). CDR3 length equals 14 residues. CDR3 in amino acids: CAWRRKPTGAELFF. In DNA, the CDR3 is TGTGCCTGGAGGCGTAAACCGACAGGGGCGGAACTGTTTTTT.